The 8 T cell receptor beta chains in this list originate from one sample, sequenced in a study of T cell responses to AZD1222 COVID-19 vaccine. Clones were sequenced by immunoSEQ multiplex PCR, and TCRdb holds only the in-frame ones, with some missing. The sample gives about 140,000 clones, roughly 92% of which show up once; approximately 1.5% is in the top ten. The input for sequencing was peripheral blood, taken on day 0 of AZD1222 vaccination. The receptors stem from an adult in good health.

This chain connects TRBV28 to TRBJ2-5; 9 bases are shared with TRBD2. Trimming at V came to 3 bases and at J to 3 bases, leaving 8 bases not matched to a gene. The CDR3 spans 16 residues. Germline-derived CDR1 and CDR2 are MDHEN and SYDVKM. The CDR3 region has the DNA TGTGCCAGCAGTTTCCCCCTAGCGGGAACTAAAGAGACCCAGTACTTC. Translating gives CASSFPLAGTKETQYF.

This sequence joins TRBV12-2 and TRBJ1-4. TRBV12-2 is a pseudogene segment. The CDR3 runs 17 residues. This CDR3 is CASRSPPLADGNEKLFF. DNA for the CDR3: TGTGCAAGTCGCTCCCCACCGCTGGCAGACGGTAATGAAAAACTGTTTTTT.

A single count supports this clone. The CDR3 DNA reads as TGTGCCAGCAGAGCCGTTCAGTGGGGCACTGAAGCTTTCTTT. Protein: CASRAVQWGTEAFF. The gene calls are TRBV2 and TRBJ1-1, with D uncertain. The germline gives CDR1 SNHLY, CDR2 FYNNEI. Trimming removed 6 bases at V and 4 bases at J, with 15 bases between. The CDR3 contains 14 residues. Together with reference TRBV2 and TRBJ1-1, the CDR3 gives the full variable domain: EPEVTQTPSHQVTQMGQEVILRCVPISNHLYFYWYRQILGQKVEFLVSFYNNEISEKSEIFDDQFSVERPDGSNFTLKIRSTKLEDSAMYFCASRAVQWGTEAFFGQGTRLTVV.

This clone was picked up one time. V is TRBV28 and J is TRBJ1-2, with D maybe TRBD1 (6 bases). The CDR3 contains 19 residues. The germline V gene has CDR1 MDHEN and CDR2 SYDVKM. The V and J ends lost 5 bases and 4 bases respectively, with 29 bases between them. The CDR3: CASSIIKTPRTALAYGYTF. The DNA for the CDR3 is TGTGCCAGCAGTATCATCAAAACACCCCGGACAGCCCTTGCCTATGGCTACACCTTC.

V and J are TRBV6-5 and TRBJ1-1; perhaps TRBD1 as D (6 bases). CDR3 size: 11 residues. Germline values: CDR1 MNHEY, CDR2 SVGAGI. The V end lost 8 bases, the J end lost 7 bases, and 11 bases lay between the germline ends. CDR3 residues: CASGWTVEAFF. The CDR3 DNA sequence: TGTGCCAGCGGTTGGACAGTTGAAGCTTTCTTT.

This chain links TRBV6-1 with TRBJ1-1; unclear D gene. CDR3 size: 13 residues. Germline V gives CDR1 MNHNS, CDR2 SASEGT. Trimming left V 2 bases short and J 3 bases short, with 7 bases between. DNA of the CDR3: TGTGCCAGCAGTGAAAAAGGGCACACTGAAGCTTTCTTT. It encodes CASSEKGHTEAFF.

The chain is built from TRBV4-1 and TRBJ1-1; 7 bases are a match to TRBD1. Losses at the gene ends were 4 bases for V and 5 bases for J; bases not matched to a gene: 10. From germline, CDR1 is MGHRA and CDR2 YSYEKL. The CDR3 is 15 residues long. The CDR3 bases are TGCGCCAGCAGCCTCGGACAGGCCAGAGGGACTGAAGCTTTCTTT. Its protein is CASSLGQARGTEAFF.

This clone showed up just once. This chain connects TRBV6-5 to TRBJ2-1, with 14 positions matching TRBD2. CDR1 is MNHEY, CDR2 SVGAGI, per germline. The junction had 4 bases not matched to a gene; V was cut back by 5 bases and J by 7 bases. The CDR3 sequence is 15 residues long. CDR3 region: CASSLGTSGSNEQFF. In nucleotides, the CDR3 is TGTGCCAGCAGTCTCGGGACTAGCGGGAGTAATGAGCAGTTCTTC.